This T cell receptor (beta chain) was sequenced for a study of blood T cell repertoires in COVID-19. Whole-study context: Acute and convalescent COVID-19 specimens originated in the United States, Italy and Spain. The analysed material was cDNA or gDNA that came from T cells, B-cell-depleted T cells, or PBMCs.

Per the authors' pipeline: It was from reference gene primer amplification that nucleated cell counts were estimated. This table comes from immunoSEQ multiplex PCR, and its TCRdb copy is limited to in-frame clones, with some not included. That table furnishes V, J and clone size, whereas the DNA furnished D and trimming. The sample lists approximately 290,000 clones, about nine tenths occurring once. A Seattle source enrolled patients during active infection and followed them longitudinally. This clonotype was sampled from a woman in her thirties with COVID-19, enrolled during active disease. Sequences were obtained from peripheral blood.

CDR3 nucleotide sequence: TGTGCCAGCAGTTTGGGACCAGGGGCGGGCAATCAGCCCCAGCATTTT. Amino acids: CASSLGPGAGNQPQHF. This chain connects TRBV27 to TRBJ1-5; D may be TRBD1 (6 bases). The V end was cut by 3 bases, the J end by 2 bases, with 14 bases between. The CDR3 has 16 amino acids. Germline lookup yields CDR1 MNHEY and CDR2 SMNVEV (reference sequence).